This T cell receptor (beta chain) was obtained from a study of T cells in Graves' hyperthyroidism and ophthalmopathy. Study conclusions and caveats: Ophthalmopathy could be told apart from stable hyperthyroidism with a 13 V-J model.

Germline-derived CDR1 and CDR2 are MNHEY and SMNVEV (reference sequence). Trimming took off 3 bases at V and 10 bases at J, with 15 bases between the two ends. The CDR3 sequence is 13 residues long. A note on this clonotype: The antigen is undetermined.

Using RNA transcripts as the source, TCR beta CDR3 regions were amplified. HTBI primers were employed in a first-round RT-PCR of the TCR CDR3. Each CDR3 protein is one row after TCRdb ran MiXCR on the multiplex PCR reads. The sample carries approximately 400,000 distinct CDR3 sequences, about an eighth recorded once. This chain links TRBV27 with TRBJ1-2, with D unresolved. The sample comprised blood. The sequence derives from a man aged 50 to 60 with Graves' ophthalmopathy. The CDR3 protein is CASSFSPPLTYTF. The CDR3 DNA follows: TGTGCCAGCAGTTTTAGCCCACCCCTCACCTACACCTTC.